This T cell receptor (beta chain) was found in a study of T cells in Graves' hyperthyroidism and ophthalmopathy. This clonotype has ten or more counts. RNA transcripts served as the template for amplifying TCR beta CDR3 regions. Researchers ran a first-round RT-PCR on the TCR CDR3 using the HTBI primer set. TCRdb used MiXCR to reprocess the multiplex PCR reads, holding one entry per CDR3 protein. Of some 490,000 distinct CDR3 sequences listed, about 15% are singletons. CDR3 length equals 13 residues. V was pared by 7 bases and J by 4 bases, with 14 bases between. Germline loops: CDR1 MDHEN, CDR2 SYDVKM.

Sequencing used blood. The rearrangement uses TRBV28 and TRBJ2-7, with a weak D call TRBD2 (5 bases). The origin of this receptor is a woman between 25 and 40 years old with Graves' ophthalmopathy. This CDR3 is CASTNGVGYEQYF. DNA for the CDR3: TGTGCCAGCACCAACGGGGTCGGGTACGAGCAGTACTTC.